Below, 32 T cell receptor beta chains from the same sample are listed, as sequenced in a study of tumor and adjacent non-tumor tissue in lung cancer. Three rounds of nested PCR, following a modified ARM-PCR protocol, produced the TCRbeta library. One entry per CDR3 protein results from TCRdb running MiXCR on the multiplex PCR reads. The table records 68,000 or so distinct CDR3 sequences, 55% to 75% of them present only once. No cell sorting was done before RNA was extracted from the tissue. What was sequenced was lung tumor tissue. The receptor set was obtained from a man between 50 and 59 years old with non-small cell lung cancer.

This clonotype was seen many times. V and J are TRBV20-1 and TRBJ2-7, with 13 positions matching TRBD2. V dropped 0 bases and J dropped 6; count of bases not matched to a gene: 2. Germline loops: CDR1 DFQATT, CDR2 SNEGSKA (reference sequence). The CDR3 is 14 amino acids. CDR3 in amino acids: CSARDRTSGGEQYF. In DNA form, the CDR3 reads TGCAGTGCTAGAGACAGGACTAGCGGGGGCGAGCAGTACTTC.

This clonotype appeared many times. The chain has TRBV5-4 and TRBJ2-5; D might be TRBD2 (6 bases). Deletions cut 5 bases from V and 4 bases from J, with 15 bases between. This CDR3 comprises 14 residues. The germline gives CDR1 SGHNT, CDR2 YYREEE (reference sequence). The CDR3 sequence: CASRAFGEVETQYF. The CDR3 nucleotides read TGTGCCAGCAGAGCCTTCGGGGAGGTAGAGACCCAGTACTTC.

As for this clonotype: A single base separates this from a much larger clone, so it may be a read error. This chain links TRBV6-6 with TRBJ2-7; 8 positions agree with TRBD2. CDR1 and CDR2 (germline): MNHNY, SVGAGI (reference sequence). This CDR3 comprises 15 residues. This CDR3 reads CASSPGTSGRYGQYF. For the CDR3, the DNA is TGTGCCAGCAGTCCGGGCACTAGCGGACGCTACGGGCAGTACTTC.

The gene calls are TRBV19 and TRBJ2-2; a weak D match, TRBD2 (5 bases). The V end lost 3 bases, the J end lost 5 bases, and 10 bases lay between the germline ends. Germline V gene lookup returns CDR1 LNHDA and CDR2 SQIVND (reference sequence). The CDR3 runs 14 residues. The CDR3 reads CASSIVRRTGELFF. Written as DNA, the CDR3 is TGTGCCAGTAGTATTGTACGGAGGACCGGGGAGCTGTTTTTT.

This clonotype was detected only a few times. The chain uses TRBV7-8 and TRBJ2-3; 12 bases line up with TRBD2. The CDR3 is 17 residues long. V shed 0 bases, J shed 5 bases, and the junction held 6 bases outside the gene matches. Germline V lookup: CDR1 SGHVS, CDR2 FQNEAQ. The CDR3 region is CASSLAASGGALDTQYF. For the CDR3, the DNA is TGTGCCAGCAGCTTAGCGGCTAGCGGGGGGGCATTAGATACGCAGTATTTT.

Concerning this clonotype: A much larger clone is a single base away; this may be a read error. This chain connects TRBV11-2 to TRBJ2-6, with D uncertain. The V gene's germline CDR1 is SGHAT and CDR2 FQNNGV. The CDR3 covers 16 residues. The CDR3: CTSSWSDLSGANVLTF. As DNA, the CDR3 is TGTACCAGCAGCTGGTCAGACCTCTCTGGGGCCAACGTCCTGACTTTC.

As for this clonotype: This may arise from a read error, as a much more abundant clone is one base away. The chain carries TRBV6-1 and TRBJ2-7, with 9 bases fitting TRBD1. Per germline, CDR1 MNHNS and CDR2 SASEGT. The CDR3 sequence is 15 residues long. The CDR3 region is CASSEGQGSPAEQYF. The CDR3 region has the DNA TGTGCCAGCAGCGAAGGACAGGGGTCTCCGGCGGAGCAGTACTTC.

As regards this clonotype: A much larger clone differs from this one at a single base, so this may be a read error. This chain connects TRBV6-1 to TRBJ1-5, with 8 nucleotides matching TRBD1. This CDR3 contains 16 residues. After removal of 2 bases from V and 6 bases from J, the junction contained 9 bases not matched to a gene. CDR1 and CDR2 (germline): MNHNS, SASEGT. CDR3 in amino acids: CASSERSGQGGQPQHF. The CDR3 DNA sequence: TGTGCCAGCAGTGAACGGAGCGGACAGGGAGGTCAGCCCCAGCATTTT.

This clonotype was seen many times. This sequence joins TRBV20-1 and TRBJ2-1; perhaps TRBD1 as D (6 bases). V was cut by 5 bases and J by 0 bases, with 11 bases left in between. Germline values: CDR1 DFQATT, CDR2 SNEGSKA (reference sequence). The length of the CDR3 is 14 residues. CDR3 sequence: CSAYRASSYNEQFF. CDR3 DNA: TGCAGTGCTTACAGGGCCAGCTCCTACAATGAGCAGTTCTTC.

This clonotype was found once. The chain employs TRBV11-2 and TRBJ1-6; perhaps TRBD1 as D (6 bases). Trimming cost V 8 bases and J 7 bases, with 18 bases left between them. The germline V gene has CDR1 SGHAT and CDR2 FQNNGV. CDR3 length: 15 amino acids. The CDR3 sequence is CASASMGHSNSPLHF. Written as DNA, the CDR3 is TGTGCCAGCGCAAGCATGGGACACTCCAATTCACCCCTCCACTTT.

The chain uses TRBV11-2 and TRBJ1-1, with 11 nucleotides matching TRBD1. The germline gives CDR1 SGHAT, CDR2 FQNNGV. With 7 bases clipped from V and 3 bases from J, the junction kept 7 bases outside the gene matches. The CDR3 has 15 amino acids. The CDR3 loop is CASIRTGGWDTEAFF. As DNA, the CDR3 is TGTGCCAGCATTCGGACAGGGGGCTGGGACACTGAAGCTTTCTTT.

Points on this clonotype: Mismatch with germline at one junction end may stem from a read error. The chain is built from TRBV6-6 and TRBJ1-6, with unresolved D. From germline, CDR1 is MNHNY and CDR2 SVGAGI (reference sequence). The CDR3 has 17 amino acids. The CDR3 reads CASNYEETSSYNSPLHF. The DNA for the CDR3 is TGTGCCAGCAATTACGAAGAGACGAGCTCCTATAATTCGCCCCTCCACTTT.

On this clonotype: As the CDR3 is not closed by the conserved phenylalanine or tryptophan, this likely results from a read error. The rearrangement joins TRBV4-2 to TRBJ2-7; possible D gene TRBD1, 6 bases. CDR1 is LGHNA and CDR2 is YNFKEQ in the germline V gene. The CDR3 length is 14 residues. Trimming stripped 4 bases from V and 3 bases from J, with 13 bases between. CDR3 in DNA: TGTGCCAGCAGCCGAGAATCAGGGGTCTACGAGCAGTACTAC. It yields the protein CASSRESGVYEQYY.

This clonotype occurred many times. V is TRBV24-1 and J is TRBJ2-5, with D perhaps TRBD1 or TRBD2 (6 bases each). V lost 1 base and J 5 bases, leaving 13 bases between the germline ends. The CDR3 runs 15 residues. Germline loops: CDR1 KGHDR, CDR2 SFDVKD. CDR3 sequence: CATSDLRQGRETQYF. The CDR3 nucleotides are TGTGCCACCAGTGATTTAAGGCAGGGGAGGGAGACCCAGTACTTC.

Judged by abundance, this clonotype is medium-sized. The rearrangement joins TRBV6-1 to TRBJ1-4; TRBD1 might be the D (6 bases). The CDR3 spans 17 residues. Germline V gene sequence: CDR1 MNHNS, CDR2 SASEGT. Between the trimmed V and J ends, which lost 4 bases and 5 bases, there was a span of 20 bases. CDR3 sequence (DNA): TGTGCCAGCAGTGGCGTTCTATCCGGGGGCACAAATGAAAAACTGTTTTTT. As protein: CASSGVLSGGTNEKLFF.

The chain uses TRBV19 and TRBJ2-7; a weak D match, TRBD2 (6 bases). The CDR3 extends over 15 amino acids. The ends were cut back, 6 bases at V and 3 bases at J, with 18 bases in the middle. The germline CDR1 and CDR2 sequences are LNHDA and SQIVND (reference sequence). Here the CDR3 DNA reads TGTGCCAGTAGGGCCGGGACTGAAGCATTCTACGAGCAGTACTTC. Its protein product is CASRAGTEAFYEQYF.

Regarding this clonotype: Compared with germline, one end of the junction differs, possibly owing to a read error. V usage is TRBV28 and J usage is TRBJ2-7, with D perhaps TRBD2 (6 bases). The germline gives CDR1 MDHEN, CDR2 SYDVKM. The CDR3 length is 16 residues. This CDR3 reads CVSSRPLGRDSYEQYF. CDR3 DNA: TGTGTCAGCAGTCGACCGCTCGGGCGGGACTCCTACGAGCAGTACTTC. Combining the CDR3 with reference TRBV28 and TRBJ2-7 gives the whole variable domain DVKVTQSSRYLVKRTGEKVFLECVQDMDHENMFWYRQDPGLGLRLIYFSYDVKMKEKGDIPEGYSVSREKKERFSLILESASTNQTSMYLCVSSRPLGRDSYEQYFGPGTRLTVT.

Points on this clonotype: This may come from a read error, since a much larger clone is one base off. The chain links TRBV6-1 to TRBJ2-7; 8 nucleotides line up with TRBD2. Germline loops: CDR1 MNHNS, CDR2 SASEGT. The CDR3 contains 15 residues. CDR3 nucleotides: TGTCCCAGCAGTGACGGACTAGCCGGTTCCTACGAGCAGTACTTC. It codes for CPSSDGLAGSYEQYF.

Notes on this clonotype: One end of the junction does not line up with germline, which may come from a read error. This chain joins TRBV6-1 and TRBJ1-5, with a tentative D call TRBD1 (5 bases). Germline CDR1 is MNHNS and CDR2 is SASEGT. The CDR3 length is 15 residues. The CDR3 nucleotides are TGTGCCAGAAGTGATGATACAGGCAGCAATCAGCCCCAGCATTTT. Encoded protein: CARSDDTGSNQPQHF.

Ten or more counts support this clonotype. The chain has TRBV28 and TRBJ2-1; no reliable D call. Germline V lookup: CDR1 MDHEN, CDR2 SYDVKM. V lost 5 bases to trimming and J lost 4 bases, with 18 bases between them. This CDR3 is built from 16 residues. CDR3 amino acids: CASSPLGALVYNEQFF. The CDR3 DNA reads as TGTGCCAGCAGTCCCCTAGGAGCCCTCGTATACAATGAGCAGTTCTTC.

In its sample, this clonotype was seen once. The chain has TRBV7-9 and TRBJ2-1, with TRBD2 matching over 9 bases. This CDR3 is 15 amino acids long. CDR1 and CDR2 from the germline V gene are SEHNR and FQNEAQ (reference sequence). The junction had 9 bases not matched to a gene; V was cut back by 6 bases and J by 6 bases. Here the CDR3 DNA reads TGTGCCAGCAGTTTTTGGCGGGAGGGCCTCAATGAGCAGTTCTTC. Amino acid sequence: CASSFWREGLNEQFF.

This clonotype was seen many times. Germline and junction disagree at one end, which may indicate a read error. This rearrangement joins TRBV7-7 to TRBJ2-5; 11 bases agree with TRBD1. Germline V CDR1 and CDR2: SSHAT, FNYEAQ (reference sequence). The CDR3 has 15 amino acids. The CDR3 spells CASSPGTGGLETQYF. The CDR3 region has the DNA TGTGCTAGCAGCCCGGGGACAGGGGGATTAGAGACCCAGTACTTC. Looking up the rest from reference TRBV7-7 and TRBJ2-5 gives the full variable domain: GAGVSQSPRYKVTKRGQDVTLRCDPISSHATLYWYQQALGQGPEFLTYFNYEAQPDKSGLPSDRFSAERPEGSISTLTIQRTEQRDSAMYRCASSPGTGGLETQYFGPGTRLLVL.

This clonotype occurred a few times. The chain uses TRBV5-5 and TRBJ2-1; 7 bases fit TRBD2. The germline CDR1 and CDR2 sequences are SGHKS and YYEKEE (reference sequence). The trim removed 0 bases at V and 4 bases at J, leaving 4 bases unmatched. The CDR3 totals 15 residues. CDR3 region: CASSLGLASYNEQFF. CDR3 DNA sequence: TGTGCCAGCAGCTTGGGACTAGCCTCATACAATGAGCAGTTCTTC.

Notes on this clonotype: The junction does not match germline at one end; this may be a read error. The genes are TRBV10-3 and TRBJ2-3; no reliable D call. CDR1 and CDR2 (germline): ENHRY, SYGVKD. There are 11 residues in the CDR3. The CDR3: CGISERDTQCF. CDR3 nucleotide sequence: TGTGGCATCAGTGAGCGAGATACGCAGTGTTTT.

As for this clonotype: At one boundary the junction diverges from the germline segment, which might be a read error. The chain employs TRBV6-1 and TRBJ2-7, with a tentative D call TRBD1 (5 bases). The CDR3 loop spans 15 amino acids. Looked up from germline, CDR1 is MNHNS and CDR2 is SASEGT. The CDR3 region has the DNA TGTGCCAGGAGTGAAGGGGCAAGGAGCTCCTACGAGCAATACTTC. Translation: CARSEGARSSYEQYF.

Here the CDR3 DNA reads TGCAGTGCCCCCCACAGCGGGAGGGCCCACAATGAGCAGTTCTTC. Protein product: CSAPHSGRAHNEQFF. The chain uses TRBV20-1 and TRBJ2-1; 10 bases match TRBD2. The CDR3 covers 15 residues. Germline CDR1 and CDR2: DFQATT and SNEGSKA (reference sequence). The J segment lost 5 bases and the V segment lost 6 bases, leaving 10 bases of the junction unmatched.

This sequence joins TRBV11-3 and TRBJ2-1; D may be TRBD1 or TRBD2 (5 bases each). This CDR3 contains 16 residues. V was trimmed by 1 base and J by 8 bases, leaving 18 bases between them. Germline loops: CDR1 SGHNT, CDR2 YENEEA. CDR3 sequence (DNA): TGTGCCAGCAGCTTAGGGGTTAGGGGACCTGGCGATGAGCAGTTCTTC. This gives the protein CASSLGVRGPGDEQFF.

As for this clonotype: The conserved phenylalanine or tryptophan is not found at the CDR3 terminus, so this likely reflects a read error. The rearrangement joins TRBV10-3 to TRBJ2-5; D call uncertain. The CDR3 totals 14 residues. In germline, CDR1 is ENHRY, CDR2 SYGVKD. The V end was cut by 6 bases, the J end by 3 bases, with 14 bases between. CDR3 protein: CAISLILLKETQYS. The CDR3 DNA reads TGTGCCATCAGCCTGATACTCCTAAAAGAGACCCAGTACTCC.

This clonotype appeared a few times. The CDR3 ends on some other residue instead of the conserved phenylalanine or tryptophan, so this is likely a read error. It is unclear where the CDR3 begins or ends on the DNA, so no DNA is shown, and the CDR3 is as TCRdb lists it. The chain recombines TRBV10-3 with TRBJ1-1; the listed D gene, TRBD1, was not tested against the DNA. Germline-derived CDR1 and CDR2 are ENHRY and SYGVKD. The CDR3 extends over 14 residues, inclusive of both ends. CDR3 residues: CAISPFGTGKGTFY.

The table lists this clonotype with a count of one. V and J are TRBV11-2 and TRBJ1-1; D remains ambiguous. Trimming took 5 bases from V and 4 from J, leaving 11 bases between them. CDR1 and CDR2 from the germline V gene are SGHAT and FQNNGV. This CDR3 region has 13 residues. The CDR3 here is CASSGIGCTEAFF. The CDR3 nucleotides read TGTGCCAGCAGCGGCATAGGGTGCACTGAAGCTTTCTTT.

This clonotype appeared a single time. This likely comes from a read error, as the CDR3 has no conserved phenylalanine or tryptophan at its end. The chain carries TRBV6-1 and TRBJ2-3; a weak D match, TRBD2 (6 bases). From germline, CDR1 is MNHNS and CDR2 SASEGT. CDR3 size: 16 residues. The CDR3 DNA follows: TGTGCCGGCAGGAGAATTGCGGGGACCTCTACAGATACGCAGTATATT. Its protein product is CAGRRIAGTSTDTQYI.

About this clonotype: The junction departs from the called germline gene at one end, perhaps through a read error. This rearrangement joins TRBV29-1 to TRBJ2-6, with D perhaps matching TRBD2 (6 bases). The CDR3 has 14 amino acids. Germline CDR1 reads SQVTM; CDR2 reads ANQGSEA. The CDR3 loop reads CSVVELGGANVLTF. Here the CDR3 DNA reads TGCAGCGTTGTAGAGCTCGGCGGGGCCAATGTCCTGACTTTC.